This is a list of T cell receptor beta chains from one sample in a study of blood T cell repertoires in COVID-19. Sequencing was performed with immunoSEQ multiplex PCR; in TCRdb, only in-frame clones are kept and a portion is missing. Counted here are under 95,000 clones, around 87% occurring once; the ten biggest clones make up under 8%. Sample: peripheral blood. The receptors stem from a human donor with acute or convalescent COVID-19. The donor label of this sample is uncertain. The CDR3 runs from the conserved cysteine through the conserved F or W. A D gene is named only where the DNA matches it firmly. The size entry is marked missing in some rows and otherwise reads once, few, many or a size class.

clone_size j_call d_call v_call cdr3_aa cdr3_nt
few TRBJ1-5 - TRBV2 CATSGSGGNQPQHF TGTGCCACCAGTGGCAGCGGGGGCAATCAGCCCCAGCATTTT
- TRBJ1-1 - TRBV6-6 CASSYSKNTEAFF TGTGCCAGCAGTTACAGCAAGAACACTGAAGCTTTCTTT
- TRBJ2-7 - TRBV2 CASSEGGDQRNEQYF TGTGCCAGCAGTGAAGGGGGGGACCAAAGGAACGAGCAGTACTTC
- TRBJ2-2 - TRBV5-4 CASSPGTLNTGELFF TGTGCCAGCAGCCCCGGGACATTGAACACCGGGGAGCTGTTTTTT
- TRBJ2-4 TRBD1 TRBV24-1 CATSDAGQGQYF TGTGCCACCAGTGATGCGGGACAGGGGCAGTACTTC
- TRBJ2-3 TRBD2 TRBV28 CATLVAGATGDTQYF TGTGCCACCCTGGTAGCGGGGGCCACGGGGGATACGCAGTATTTT
- TRBJ2-2 - TRBV19 CASSRGPNTGELFF TGTGCCAGTAGTAGAGGCCCCAACACCGGGGAGCTGTTTTTT
few TRBJ2-5 TRBD2 TRBV6-2/TRBV6-3 CASSYSTPIGAGGGQYF TGTGCCAGCAGTTACTCGACTCCGATCGGAGCGGGGGGGGGCCAGTACTTC
- TRBJ2-7 TRBD1 TRBV4-2 CASSQGLDRHQATYEQYF TGTGCCAGCAGCCAGGGATTGGACAGGCATCAGGCAACCTACGAGCAGTACTTC
- TRBJ2-7 - TRBV27 CASSSRGWVYEQYF TGTGCCAGCAGTTCCAGGGGTTGGGTCTACGAGCAGTACTTC
- TRBJ1-2 - TRBV6-6 CASSPTPSGYTF TGTGCCAGCAGTCCCACTCCGTCGGGCTACACCTTC
once TRBJ2-1 TRBD2 TRBV24-1 CATSDFSGGAFNEQFF TGTGCCACCAGTGACTTCAGCGGGGGGGCCTTCAATGAGCAGTTCTTC
- TRBJ1-1 - TRBV11-3 CASSPGAEAFF TGTGCCAGCAGTCCGGGGGCTGAAGCTTTCTTT
- TRBJ2-5 - TRBV12-3/TRBV12-4 CASSLTVQETQYF TGTGCCAGCAGTTTAACAGTCCAAGAGACCCAGTACTTC
- TRBJ1-2 - TRBV6-5 CASSPPTRVGYTF TGTGCCAGCAGCCCCCCAACGAGGGTTGGCTACACCTTC
- TRBJ1-5 - TRBV7-9 CASSQAGRHQPQHF TGTGCCAGCAGTCAGGCAGGGAGGCATCAGCCCCAGCATTTT
few TRBJ2-7 TRBD1 TRBV11-3 CASALRDSSYEQYF TGTGCCAGCGCCCTCCGGGACAGCTCCTACGAGCAGTACTTC
once TRBJ1-2 TRBD1 TRBV9 CASSVGGDRNNYGYTF TGTGCCAGCAGCGTAGGAGGGGACAGGAATAACTATGGCTACACCTTC
- TRBJ2-5 TRBD2 TRBV24-1 CATSGLAGKKETQYF TGTGCCACTTCGGGACTAGCGGGGAAGAAAGAGACCCAGTACTTC
once TRBJ1-4 - TRBV6-5 CASSRSPNEKLFF TGTGCCAGCAGTAGGAGTCCTAATGAAAAACTGTTTTTT
- TRBJ1-3 - TRBV7-6 CASSDRDTSSGNTIYF TGTGCCAGCAGCGACCGGGACACAAGCTCTGGAAACACCATATATTTT
- TRBJ1-1 - TRBV19 CASSPRRESTEAFF TGTGCCAGTAGTCCTAGGAGGGAATCAACTGAAGCTTTCTTT
- TRBJ2-2 - TRBV7-2 CASSPIRTLATGELFF TGTGCCAGCAGCCCTATCAGGACTTTAGCTACAGGGGAGCTGTTTTTT
- TRBJ1-1 TRBD1 TRBV2 CASTRDSHTEAFF TGTGCCAGCACCCGGGACAGTCACACTGAAGCTTTCTTT
- TRBJ1-3 TRBD1 TRBV4-3 CASSQGPTGQGGNTIYF TGCGCCAGCAGCCAAGGTCCTACGGGACAGGGTGGAAACACCATATATTTT
- TRBJ2-5 - TRBV6-2/TRBV6-3 CASSYSSSAGQETQYF TGTGCCAGCAGTTACTCGAGCTCGGCAGGTCAAGAGACCCAGTACTTC
- TRBJ2-6 - TRBV3-1/TRBV3-2 CASSVGSGANVLTF TGTGCCAGCAGCGTAGGGAGTGGGGCCAACGTCCTGACTTTC
- TRBJ2-6 - TRBV6-5 CASSSSGANVLTF TGTGCCAGCAGTTCGTCTGGGGCCAACGTCCTGACTTTC
- TRBJ2-4 TRBD2 TRBV10-1 CASSETGGAGIQYF TGCGCCAGCAGTGAGACCGGGGGGGCCGGCATTCAGTACTTC
once TRBJ2-7 TRBD2 TRBV6-1 CASSELGLVGAVREQYF TGTGCCAGCAGTGAATTAGGACTAGTCGGGGCCGTGAGGGAGCAGTACTTC
- TRBJ2-7 - TRBV3-1/TRBV3-2 CASSQDLITGTGEQYF TGTGCCAGCAGCCAAGATTTGATAACTGGAACGGGCGAGCAGTACTTC
- TRBJ1-1 - TRBV5-1 CASSFPGGEAFF TGCGCCAGCAGCTTTCCCGGGGGAGAAGCTTTCTTT
- TRBJ2-7 - TRBV6-5 CASRRQGGGDEQYF TGTGCCAGCAGGCGCCAGGGAGGTGGCGACGAGCAGTACTTC
- TRBJ1-5 TRBD1 TRBV9 CASSGGTGNSNQPQHF TGTGCCAGCAGCGGTGGGACAGGGAATAGCAATCAGCCCCAGCATTTT
- TRBJ2-2 TRBD1 TRBV5-1 CASSKDRTNTGELFF TGCGCCAGCAGCAAGGACAGGACCAACACCGGGGAGCTGTTTTTT
- TRBJ2-7 TRBD1 TRBV6-5 CASRPGQILYEQYF TGTGCCAGCAGACCGGGACAGATACTCTACGAGCAGTACTTC
- TRBJ2-4 TRBD1 TRBV28 CASSLSRGLKNIQYF TGTGCCAGCAGTTTATCCAGGGGGCTCAAAAACATTCAGTACTTC
few TRBJ2-7 TRBD2 TRBV7-2 CASSASGGVYEQYF TGTGCCAGCAGCGCTAGCGGGGGCGTCTACGAGCAGTACTTC
- TRBJ2-1 - TRBV6-2/TRBV6-3 CASSYALGGDNEQFF TGTGCCAGCAGTTACGCGCTCGGTGGTGACAATGAGCAGTTCTTC
- TRBJ2-7 TRBD1 TRBV28 CASSDTGTGFPEQYF TGTGCCAGCAGTGACACCGGGACAGGATTCCCCGAGCAGTACTTC
- TRBJ1-5 - TRBV6-5 CASSYADTSNQPQHF TGTGCCAGCAGTTACGCAGACACCAGCAATCAGCCCCAGCATTTT
once TRBJ1-2 - TRBV7-2 CASSLVAGGPTDYGYTF TGTGCCAGCAGCTTGGTGGCGGGGGGCCCTACTGACTATGGCTACACCTTC